This record covers a single T cell receptor (beta chain). Its antigen is unidentified. Unmatched junction bases numbered 9, after V lost 5 bases and J lost 1 base. CDR1 and CDR2 (germline): SGHNT, YYREEE (reference sequence). The CDR3 runs to 16 residues. Only in-frame clones appear in the TCRdb table, and some are missing; sequencing was by immunoSEQ multiplex PCR. The table lists some 180,000 clones, around 90% of them singletons, with about 2.1% in the top ten. The data were obtained in a study of T cell responses to AZD1222 COVID-19 vaccine. Regarding the study as a whole: Among AZD1222 vaccinees, only 5 to 7 were seropositive at baseline. Donors, mostly white British, included more females; clonal diversity was possibly underestimated. Every sample of the repertoires postdated the peak T cell response.

Second-dose intervals near 4 or 12 weeks were combined. Sequences were derived from peripheral blood, sampled 28 days after the second AZD1222 dose. The chain uses TRBV5-4 and TRBJ2-5, with 9 nucleotides matching TRBD2. The clonotype was recovered from an adult who received the AZD1222 COVID-19 vaccine. CDR3 DNA: TGTGCCAGCAGGCGGGGACTAGCAGAGACCCAAGAGACCCAGTACTTC. Translated, it gives CASRRGLAETQETQYF.